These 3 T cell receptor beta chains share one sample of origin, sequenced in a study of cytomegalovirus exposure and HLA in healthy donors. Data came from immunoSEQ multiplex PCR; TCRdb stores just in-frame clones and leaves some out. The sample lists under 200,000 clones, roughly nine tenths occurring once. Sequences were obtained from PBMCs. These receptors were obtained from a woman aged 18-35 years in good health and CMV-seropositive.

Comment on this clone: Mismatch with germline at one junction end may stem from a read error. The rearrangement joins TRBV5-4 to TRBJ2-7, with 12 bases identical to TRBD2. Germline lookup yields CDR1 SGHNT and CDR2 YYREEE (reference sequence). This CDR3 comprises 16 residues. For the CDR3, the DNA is TGTGCCAGCAGCTCGGGGGGGGGTGCCGGGACTAGCGGGTTGGACTTC. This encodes CASSSGGGAGTSGLDF.

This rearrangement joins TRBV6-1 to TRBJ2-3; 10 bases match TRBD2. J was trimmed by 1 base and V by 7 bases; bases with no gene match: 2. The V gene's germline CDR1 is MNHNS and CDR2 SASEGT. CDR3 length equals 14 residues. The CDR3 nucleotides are TGTGCCAGCACGCTAGCGGGGGGCACAGATACGCAGTATTTT. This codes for CASTLAGGTDTQYF.

The CDR3 loop is CASSLAPAGGALETQYF. CDR3 bases: TGCGCCAGCAGCTTGGCCCCAGCGGGGGGTGCTTTGGAGACCCAGTACTTC. The chain joins TRBV5-1 to TRBJ2-5; 9 nucleotides line up with TRBD2. The CDR3 covers 17 residues. Germline trimming cut 0 bases from V and 5 bases from J; bases unmatched to any gene: 11. CDR1 SGHRS and CDR2 YFSETQ come from the germline V gene.